The 23 T cell receptor beta chains given below trace back to one sample, sequenced in a study of cytomegalovirus exposure and HLA in healthy donors. TCRdb's table, derived via immunoSEQ multiplex PCR, lists solely in-frame clones and lacks some. The data contain 160,000 or so clones, more than 75% of them seen just once; the ten biggest clones take up around 3%. Sample: PBMCs. The receptor source for this set is a young man in good health and CMV-seronegative.

Comments on this clone: The identical CDR3 is also encoded by other nucleotide sequences in the sample. DNA of the CDR3: TGTGCCAGCAGCATATACACAGATACGCAGTATTTT. It specifies CASSIYTDTQYF. The chain couples TRBV7-2 to TRBJ2-3; no clear D gene. The CDR3 is 12 residues long. Germline V gene lookup returns CDR1 SGHTA and CDR2 FQGNSA. Trimming removed 5 bases from V and 2 bases from J, with 5 bases in between.

The rearrangement uses TRBV5-1 and TRBJ2-1; no firm D call. V lost 0 bases to trimming and J lost 15 bases, with 16 bases between them. Looked up from germline, CDR1 is SGHRS and CDR2 is YFSETQ. The CDR3 spans 13 residues. The DNA for the CDR3 is TGCGCCAGCAGCTTGGCCGGAGCCTCACGGTGGTTCTTC. It yields the protein CASSLAGASRWFF.

The V and J genes are TRBV30 and TRBJ1-4; the match to TRBD1 covers 7 bases. With 2 bases clipped from V and 8 bases from J, the junction kept 2 bases outside the gene matches. The germline CDR1 and CDR2 sequences are GTSNPN and SVGIG (reference sequence). This CDR3 comprises 12 residues. CDR3 nucleotides: TGTGCCTGGAGTCGACAGGGAGAAAAACTGTTTTTT. Protein sequence: CAWSRQGEKLFF. The full variable domain, completed using reference TRBV30 and TRBJ1-4, is SQTIHQWPATLVQPVGSPLSLECTVEGTSNPNLYWYRQAAGRGLQLLFYSVGIGQISSEVPQNLSASRPQDRQFILSSKKLLLSDSGFYLCAWSRQGEKLFFGSGTQLSVL.

The chain uses TRBV21-1 and TRBJ2-7; the D call in the table, TRBD2, was not verified against the DNA. TRBV21-1 is termed a pseudogene. The length of the CDR3 is 19 residues. The CDR3 here is CASSKVGLAGGHHPYEQYF. The DNA for the CDR3 is TGTGCCAGCAGCAAAGTAGGACTAGCGGGTGGACACCATCCCTACGAGCAGTACTTC.

The rearrangement links TRBV2 to TRBJ2-5; 8 bases line up with TRBD2. V shed 4 bases, J shed 2 bases, and the junction held 9 bases outside the gene matches. This CDR3 is 16 amino acids long. Per germline, CDR1 SNHLY and CDR2 FYNNEI. The CDR3 loop is CASSAPAGGPQETQYF. The CDR3 DNA is TGTGCCAGCAGTGCCCCGGCGGGGGGACCTCAAGAGACCCAGTACTTC.

The chain combines TRBV4-3 with TRBJ2-7; maybe TRBD1 (6 bases). V dropped 1 base and J dropped 1 base, with 11 bases sitting between them. Germline values: CDR1 LGHNA, CDR2 YSLEER. This CDR3 is 15 amino acids long. In nucleotides, the CDR3 is TGCGCCAGCAGCCAAGTGTGGCAGGGGTCCTACGAGCAGTACTTC. It codes for CASSQVWQGSYEQYF.

The V gene is TRBV6-1, the J gene TRBJ1-2; 7 nucleotides agree with TRBD1. The CDR3 is 14 residues long. Germline V lookup: CDR1 MNHNS, CDR2 SASEGT. V shed 6 bases and J 3 bases; nucleotides not matched to a gene: 7. The CDR3 coding sequence is TGTGCCAGCAGGGTGGCAGGGGGAGACTATGGCTACACCTTC. This codes for CASRVAGGDYGYTF.

V usage is TRBV5-8 and J usage is TRBJ1-5; D gene unclear. CDR1 and CDR2 (germline): SGHTS, YDEGEE. This CDR3 region has 13 residues. Trimming shortened V by 1 base and J by 7 bases, and 9 bases separated the two germline ends. This CDR3 is CASSLLFRQPQHF. The CDR3 DNA follows: TGTGCCAGCAGCTTGCTATTTCGACAGCCCCAGCATTTT.

The chain joins TRBV5-4 to TRBJ2-1; 14 bases agree with TRBD2. The trim removed 0 bases at V and 6 bases at J, leaving 8 bases unmatched. The CDR3 has 18 residues. Per germline, CDR1 SGHNT and CDR2 YYREEE (reference sequence). The CDR3 DNA follows: TGTGCCAGCAGCTTGGGACTAGCGGGAGGGCCTTCTAGCAATGAGCAGTTCTTC. Amino acids: CASSLGLAGGPSSNEQFF.

The chain has TRBV6-5 and TRBJ2-7; 10 bases fit TRBD1. Per the germline V gene, CDR1 is MNHEY and CDR2 is SVGAGI. V dropped 6 bases and J dropped 4; count of bases not matched to a gene: 9. The CDR3 is 15 residues long. CDR3 DNA: TGTGCCAGCAGCGCCCCGGACAGGGGGTTATACGAGCAGTACTTC. It codes for CASSAPDRGLYEQYF.

This clone occurred once. This CDR3 reads CASSLDLQGYNTEAFF. The CDR3 nucleotides are TGTGCCAGCAGTTTGGACTTACAGGGCTATAACACTGAAGCTTTCTTT. The rearrangement joins TRBV28 to TRBJ1-1; perhaps TRBD1 as D (6 bases). Germline-derived CDR1 and CDR2 are MDHEN and SYDVKM. The ends were cut back, 3 bases at V and 2 bases at J, with 16 bases in the middle. The CDR3 sequence is 16 residues long.

This clone appeared a few times. J is TRBJ1-6 and V is TRBV7-9; a weak D match, TRBD1 (6 bases). CDR1 is SEHNR, CDR2 FQNEAQ, per germline (reference sequence). Trimming cost V 5 bases and J 4 bases, with 12 bases left between them. This CDR3 is built from 15 residues. The CDR3 DNA follows: TGTGCCAGCAGCCCCGCCGGACAGTATAATTCACCCCTCCACTTT. The encoded protein is CASSPAGQYNSPLHF.

The V gene is TRBV7-9, the J gene TRBJ1-4, with a weak D call TRBD1 (6 bases). The ends were cut back, 3 bases at V and 6 bases at J, with 17 bases in the middle. The CDR3 runs to 16 residues. In germline, CDR1 is SEHNR, CDR2 FQNEAQ (reference sequence). DNA for the CDR3: TGTGCCAGCAGCTTTCGCAGGGGCGTGGATTATGAAAAACTGTTTTTT. It codes for CASSFRRGVDYEKLFF.

V usage is TRBV27 and J usage is TRBJ2-7; possible D gene TRBD1, 7 bases. Germline V gene data show CDR1 as MNHEY and CDR2 as SMNVEV (reference sequence). V was cut by 5 bases and J by 5 bases, with 13 bases left in between. The CDR3 is 13 residues long. The CDR3 here is CASSRQGGHEQYF. The CDR3, as DNA: TGTGCCAGCAGTCGACAGGGAGGCCACGAGCAGTACTTC.

V and J are TRBV23-1 and TRBJ2-7, with D perhaps TRBD1 (6 bases). TRBV23-1 is an ORF, with its function uncertain. V was pared by 0 bases and J by 7 bases, with 10 bases between. The CDR3 is 13 amino acids. CDR3 bases: TGCGCCAGCAGTCAATCGATGGGGGCGGAGCAGTACGTC. It encodes CASSQSMGAEQYV.

This clone has a handful of counts. This specimen includes other DNA sequences encoding the same CDR3. V usage is TRBV5-1 and J usage is TRBJ1-1, with D hard to call. V was shortened by 4 bases and J by 0 bases, with 7 bases between the two germline ends. The CDR3 has 13 residues. CDR1 and CDR2 from the germline V gene are SGHRS and YFSETQ. CDR3 bases: TGCGCCAGCAGCACGGGGTTGAACACTGAAGCTTTCTTT. Residues: CASSTGLNTEAFF.

The chain employs TRBV19 and TRBJ2-3; D perhaps matches TRBD2 (5 bases). V lost 4 bases, J lost 2 bases, and 13 bases lay in between. Germline V gene lookup returns CDR1 LNHDA and CDR2 SQIVND (reference sequence). CDR3 size: 15 residues. As DNA, the CDR3 is TGTGCCAGTAGTAGGGGAGATGAAAACACAGATACGCAGTATTTT. Translating it yields CASSRGDENTDTQYF.

In this sample, this clone turned up a few times. The V and J genes are TRBV6-1 and TRBJ2-1; 9 nucleotides match TRBD2. V shed 3 bases, J shed 6 bases, and the junction held 6 bases outside the gene matches. Germline V gene sequence: CDR1 MNHNS, CDR2 SASEGT. The CDR3 consists of 15 residues. Written as DNA, the CDR3 is TGTGCCAGCAGTGAGTTAGCGGGAGTCGGCAATGAGCAGTTCTTC. It specifies CASSELAGVGNEQFF.

The CDR3: CASSQTGTAYEQYF. The CDR3 region has the DNA TGTGCCAGCAGTCAGACAGGAACCGCCTACGAGCAGTACTTC. V and J are TRBV27 and TRBJ2-7, with a weak D call TRBD1 (6 bases). The CDR3 is 14 residues long. Germline assignment: CDR1 MNHEY and CDR2 SMNVEV (reference sequence). V gave up 5 bases and J gave up 2 bases, with 13 bases separating them.

The V call is TRBV10-1, the J call TRBJ2-7; no definite D call. The germline gives CDR1 WNHNN, CDR2 SYGVQD (reference sequence). V shed 4 bases and J shed 3 bases, with 10 bases lying between them. CDR3 length equals 13 residues. The CDR3 region is CASSGGTDYEQYF. The CDR3 DNA is TGCGCCAGCAGTGGTGGCACAGACTACGAGCAGTACTTC.

The chain has TRBV10-2 and TRBJ2-5; 7 bases are shared with TRBD1. CDR3 size: 13 residues. Germline V gene data show CDR1 as WSHSY and CDR2 as SAAADI. With V trimmed by 7 bases and J by 4 bases, 6 bases remained unmatched. CDR3 in DNA: TGCGCCAGCACGACAGGGTTCCCAGAGACCCAGTACTTC. It translates to CASTTGFPETQYF.

This clone showed up just a few times. The genes are TRBV2 and TRBJ1-2; TRBD1 is a possible D gene (6 bases). The CDR3 covers 12 residues. V was pared by 7 bases and J by 3 bases, with 9 bases between. Germline V lookup: CDR1 SNHLY, CDR2 FYNNEI. CDR3 sequence reads: CASTGTYYGYTF. DNA of the CDR3: TGTGCCAGCACCGGGACATACTATGGCTACACCTTC. Full variable domain (rest looked up from reference TRBV2 and TRBJ1-2): EPEVTQTPSHQVTQMGQEVILRCVPISNHLYFYWYRQILGQKVEFLVSFYNNEISEKSEIFDDQFSVERPDGSNFTLKIRSTKLEDSAMYFCASTGTYYGYTFGSGTRLTVV.

The chain combines TRBV19 with TRBJ1-4; TRBD1 matches 7 bases. V shed 7 bases and J 5 bases; nucleotides not matched to a gene: 4. The CDR3 is made up of 13 amino acids. Germline V gene data show CDR1 as LNHDA and CDR2 as SQIVND (reference sequence). Here the CDR3 DNA reads TGTGCCAGTACCCTACAGGGGAATGAAAAACTGTTTTTT. Residues: CASTLQGNEKLFF. Supplemented by reference TRBV19 and TRBJ1-4, the full variable domain reads DGGITQSPKYLFRKEGQNVTLSCEQNLNHDAMYWYRQDPGQGLRLIYYSQIVNDFQKGDIAEGYSVSREKKESFPLTVTSAQKNPTAFYLCASTLQGNEKLFFGSGTQLSVL.